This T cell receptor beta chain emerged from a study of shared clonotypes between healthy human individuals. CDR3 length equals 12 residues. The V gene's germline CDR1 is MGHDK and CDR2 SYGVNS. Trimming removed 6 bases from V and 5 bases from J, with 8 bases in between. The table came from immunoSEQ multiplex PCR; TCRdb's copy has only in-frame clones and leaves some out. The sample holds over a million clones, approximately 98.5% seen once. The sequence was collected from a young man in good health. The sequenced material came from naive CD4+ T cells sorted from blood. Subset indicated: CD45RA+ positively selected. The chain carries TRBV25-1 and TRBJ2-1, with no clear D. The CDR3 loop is CASSSVNNEQFF. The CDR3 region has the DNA TGTGCCAGCAGCTCGGTGAACAATGAGCAGTTCTTC. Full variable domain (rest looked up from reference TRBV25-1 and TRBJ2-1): EADIYQTPRYLVIGTGKKITLECSQTMGHDKMYWYQQDPGMELHLIHYSYGVNSTEKGDLSSESTVSRIRTEHFPLTLESARPSHTSQYLCASSSVNNEQFFGPGTRLTVL.